This T cell receptor (beta chain) comes out of a study of OX40 agonist ivuxolimab in advanced cancers. For the study at large: Prior anti-PD-1, anti-PD-L1 or anti-CTLA-4 therapy was allowed; over 30% had some.

Some clones are missing from TCRdb's copy, which holds only in-frame ones; the method was immunoSEQ multiplex PCR. The sample records more than 70,000 clones, roughly four fifths being singletons. This clone was counted only a few times. CDR3 length equals 15 residues. In germline, CDR1 is SNHLY, CDR2 FYNNEI. The ends lost 4 bases at V and 0 bases at J; junction bases unmatched: 3. Here the sequenced sample was CD4+ or CD8+ T cells sorted from blood, taken in a trial of the OX40 agonist ivuxolimab. The clonotype comes from an adult with an advanced solid tumor such as melanoma, head and neck, liver or kidney cancer. The chain recombines TRBV2 with TRBJ2-3, with 8 nucleotides matching TRBD2. Here the CDR3 DNA reads TGTGCCAGCAGTGCTCAGCGGGGGAGCACAGATACGCAGTATTTT. It yields the protein CASSAQRGSTDTQYF.